These 29 T cell receptor beta chains share one sample of origin, sequenced in a study of response to subunit inactivated influenza vaccine. Each CDR3 protein gets one entry after TCRdb re-called the RT-PCR reads with MiXCR. The table includes hundreds of thousands of distinct CDR3 sequences, 6.5% to 8% detected once. The source was PBMCs from blood, collected roughly 24 months after vaccination. The receptors shown here come from a man aged 50-75 years who received an inactivated influenza vaccine.

Many counts were recorded for this clonotype. The genes are TRBV7-9 and TRBJ2-2; D not resolved. Trimming stripped 5 bases from V and 8 bases from J, with 15 bases between. Germline V gives CDR1 SEHNR, CDR2 FQNEAQ (reference sequence). The CDR3 consists of 14 residues. The CDR3 DNA is TGTGCCAGCAGCAGGGCACAAGGCCAGGGGGAGCTGTTTTTT. Protein sequence: CASSRAQGQGELFF.

The CDR3 DNA follows: TGCAGTGCTAGAGATGGATGGACTAGCGGGGCCAGGGGGGAGCTGTTTTTT. Protein product: CSARDGWTSGARGELFF. The rearrangement joins TRBV20-1 to TRBJ2-2, with 12 bases identical to TRBD2. Germline V gene data show CDR1 as DFQATT and CDR2 as SNEGSKA (reference sequence). This CDR3 contains 17 residues. Losses at the gene ends were 0 bases for V and 8 bases for J; bases not matched to a gene: 10.

This clonotype was seen more than once but under ten times. The chain uses TRBV6-1 and TRBJ2-5, with 13 bases aligning to TRBD2. V was pared by 6 bases and J by 4 bases, with 5 bases of the junction left unmatched. Germline V lookup: CDR1 MNHNS, CDR2 SASEGT. The CDR3 runs 15 residues. CDR3 nucleotides: TGTGCCAGCAGCACGGGGACTAGCGGGATAGAGACCCAGTACTTC. Encoded protein: CASSTGTSGIETQYF.

This clonotype was counted at least ten times. The V and J genes are TRBV4-3 and TRBJ2-3; 7 bases match TRBD2. Germline V CDR1 and CDR2: LGHNA, YSLEER. Trimming at V came to 3 bases and at J to 2 bases, leaving 2 bases not matched to a gene. CDR3 length: 14 residues. The CDR3: CASSQGTNTDTQYF. CDR3 DNA sequence: TGCGCCAGCAGCCAGGGGACTAACACAGATACGCAGTATTTT.

This clonotype was observed many times. The genes are TRBV5-1 and TRBJ2-3; 11 positions match TRBD2. V was pared by 3 bases and J by 3 bases, with 6 bases of the junction left unmatched. This CDR3 contains 16 residues. Germline V CDR1 and CDR2: SGHRS, YFSETQ. CDR3 in amino acids: CASSYSGGASTDTQYF. CDR3 DNA sequence: TGCGCCAGCAGCTATAGCGGGGGGGCTTCAACAGATACGCAGTATTTT.

This clonotype was recorded a few times. The V and J genes are TRBV4-3 and TRBJ2-7; 7 bases are shared with TRBD1. This CDR3 is built from 14 residues. Germline CDR1 reads LGHNA; CDR2 reads YSLEER. Trimming cost V 3 bases and J 6 bases; bases outside gene matches: 8. The CDR3 spells CASSQWTGGLEQYF. The DNA for the CDR3 is TGCGCCAGCAGCCAGTGGACAGGCGGTCTCGAGCAGTACTTC.

This clonotype was seen at least ten times. V is TRBV4-2 and J is TRBJ1-2; D is uncertain. CDR3 length equals 14 residues. Trimming removed 0 bases from V and 4 bases from J, with 9 bases in between. From germline, CDR1 is LGHNA and CDR2 YNFKEQ. The CDR3 nucleotides read TGTGCCAGCAGCCAAGATCGCACAGCCTATGGCTACACCTTC. Amino acid sequence: CASSQDRTAYGYTF.

This clonotype was seen only a few times. The chain joins TRBV11-2 to TRBJ2-7; D may be TRBD2 (6 bases). Germline lookup yields CDR1 SGHAT and CDR2 FQNNGV. The CDR3 has 14 residues. The V and J ends lost 5 bases and 2 bases respectively, with 13 bases between them. CDR3 loop: CASSVRDSAYEQYF. The DNA for the CDR3 is TGTGCCAGCAGCGTCCGGGACTCGGCCTACGAGCAGTACTTC.

This clonotype was seen ten or more times. The rearrangement joins TRBV24-1 to TRBJ1-5, with D possibly matching TRBD1 (5 bases). The V end lost 7 bases, the J end lost 2 bases, and 8 bases lay between the germline ends. Germline V lookup: CDR1 KGHDR, CDR2 SFDVKD. The CDR3 contains 13 residues. As DNA, the CDR3 is TGTGCCACCAGGGGGGGTGGCAATCAGCCCCAGCATTTT. Residues: CATRGGGNQPQHF.

Only a few counts were recorded for this clonotype. The chain has TRBV5-1 and TRBJ2-1; 15 nucleotides agree with TRBD2. V lost 4 bases and J lost 12; bases outside the gene matches: 23. This CDR3 has 20 residues. The germline V gene encodes CDR1 SGHRS and CDR2 YFSETQ. The CDR3 region has the DNA TGCGCCAGCAGCAAAGGGACTAGCGGGGGGTTTACTTTCTACATGGATGTGCAGTTCTTC. It specifies CASSKGTSGGFTFYMDVQFF.

The V call is TRBV11-2, the J call TRBJ2-1; D possibly matches TRBD1 or TRBD2 (5 bases each). Trimming removed 5 bases from V and 2 bases from J, with 13 bases in between. Germline V gene sequence: CDR1 SGHAT, CDR2 FQNNGV. This CDR3 has 15 residues. CDR3 sequence (DNA): TGTGCCAGCAGCCCACATAGGGGAGCCTACAATGAGCAGTTCTTC. This sequence encodes CASSPHRGAYNEQFF.

V usage is TRBV5-1 and J usage is TRBJ2-7; TRBD1 aligns across 7 bases. CDR3 length: 15 amino acids. Germline CDR1 is SGHRS and CDR2 is YFSETQ. V was clipped by 0 bases and J by 0 bases; unmatched bases: 3. CDR3 amino acids: CASSLGDSASYEQYF. In DNA, the CDR3 is TGCGCCAGCAGCTTGGGGGACAGTGCCTCCTACGAGCAGTACTTC.

This clonotype was found a few times. The chain uses TRBV20-1 and TRBJ1-5, with D possibly being TRBD1 (6 bases). The CDR3 runs to 15 residues. Per the germline V gene, CDR1 is DFQATT and CDR2 is SNEGSKA (reference sequence). With 1 base removed from V and 1 base from J, the gap between germline ends came to 11 bases. The CDR3: CSARVLQGSNQPQHF. DNA for the CDR3: TGCAGTGCTAGAGTTCTACAGGGAAGCAATCAGCCCCAGCATTTT.

V and J are TRBV12-3 or TRBV12-4 and TRBJ2-1, with 10 bases fitting TRBD2. This CDR3 is built from 13 residues. Trimming took 6 bases from V and 12 from J; bases not matched to a gene: 8. The CDR3 bases are TGTGCCAGCAGCACCCTAGCGGGGGAGGGGCAGTTCTTC. Translation gives CASSTLAGEGQFF.

The V gene is TRBV12-3 or TRBV12-4, the J gene TRBJ2-4, with D possibly called TRBD1 or TRBD2 (5 bases each). This CDR3 spans 13 amino acids. Trimming took 3 bases from V and 8 from J, leaving 11 bases between them. The CDR3 DNA reads TGTGCCAGCAGTTTCGTCCCGGGGCACATTCAGTACTTC. Translating gives CASSFVPGHIQYF.

This clonotype was recorded a few times. Relative to the germline gene, one junction end is altered; a read error may explain this. V is TRBV28 and J is TRBJ2-1, with 9 bases lining up with TRBD1. CDR3 length: 15 amino acids. The germline V gene encodes CDR1 MDHEN and CDR2 SYDVKM. This CDR3 is CAGRTGASVYNEQFF. The CDR3 DNA sequence: TGTGCCGGCAGGACAGGGGCTAGCGTCTACAATGAGCAGTTCTTC.

This clonotype was detected a few times. The V gene is TRBV27, the J gene TRBJ2-3, with D unclear. V dropped 3 bases and J dropped 0 bases, with 7 bases sitting between them. Germline V CDR1 and CDR2: MNHEY, SMNVEV (reference sequence). This CDR3 is built from 14 residues. The CDR3 reads CASSFLRSTDTQYF. CDR3 sequence (DNA): TGTGCCAGCAGTTTCCTCCGTAGCACAGATACGCAGTATTTT.

The rearrangement links TRBV6-2 or TRBV6-3 to TRBJ2-3; TRBD1 might be the D (5 bases). Trimming took 7 bases from V and 0 from J, leaving 20 bases between them. The CDR3 is made up of 17 amino acids. Per germline, CDR1 MNHEY and CDR2 SVGEGT. The CDR3 bases are TGTGCCAGCACCATCCGACAGAGAAGAACTAGCACAGATACGCAGTATTTT. It translates to CASTIRQRRTSTDTQYF.

The chain has TRBV7-2 and TRBJ2-7; possible D gene TRBD1, 6 bases. CDR1 and CDR2 (germline): SGHTA, FQGNSA. V was shortened by 5 bases and J by 2 bases, with 16 bases between the two germline ends. CDR3 length: 15 residues. The CDR3 sequence: CASSRLLGGTYEQYF. As DNA, the CDR3 is TGTGCCAGCAGCCGGCTATTAGGGGGAACCTACGAGCAGTACTTC.

In its sample, this clonotype was seen many times. DNA of the CDR3: TGCGCCAGCAGCCAAGATTCTAGCGGAGGTGGGGCGACCCAGTACTTC. It codes for CASSQDSSGGGATQYF. This chain links TRBV4-1 with TRBJ2-5, with 7 nucleotides matching TRBD2. The germline V gene encodes CDR1 MGHRA and CDR2 YSYEKL. Trimming cost V 0 bases and J 7 bases; bases outside gene matches: 11. The CDR3 sequence is 16 residues long.

There are a few counts of this clonotype. The genes are TRBV3-1 and TRBJ1-4, with TRBD1 matching 10 bases. The J segment lost 8 bases and the V segment lost 5 bases, leaving 5 bases of the junction unmatched. Looked up from germline, CDR1 is LGHDT and CDR2 is YNNKEL (reference sequence). The CDR3 spans 14 residues. The CDR3, as DNA: TGTGCCAGCAGCTGGGACAGGGGAAGCGAAAAACTGTTTTTT. This translates into CASSWDRGSEKLFF.

The J gene is TRBJ1-2, the V gene TRBV27, with a possible D match to TRBD1 (6 bases). Trimming left V 5 bases short and J 2 bases short, with 15 bases between. The V gene's germline CDR1 is MNHEY and CDR2 SMNVEV (reference sequence). The CDR3 is made up of 15 amino acids. The CDR3 DNA sequence: TGTGCCAGCAGTCCCCTAGGGGGGGCCAACTATGGCTACACCTTC. This sequence encodes CASSPLGGANYGYTF.

Many counts were recorded for this clonotype. The chain uses TRBV4-3 and TRBJ1-1; 8 bases match TRBD1. The CDR3 runs to 14 residues. V dropped 3 bases and J dropped 3; count of bases not matched to a gene: 3. Germline V lookup: CDR1 LGHNA, CDR2 YSLEER. CDR3 amino acids: CASSQDRVYTEAFF. In DNA form, the CDR3 reads TGCGCCAGCAGCCAGGACAGGGTTTACACTGAAGCTTTCTTT.

This clonotype was detected a few times. This chain joins TRBV10-2 and TRBJ2-1; D uncertain. Germline CDR1 and CDR2: WSHSY and SAAADI. This CDR3 has 17 amino acids. V was pared by 0 bases and J by 3 bases, with 15 bases between. The chain's CDR3 is CASSESLQATNYNEQFF. The CDR3 DNA reads TGCGCCAGCAGTGAGTCATTGCAGGCCACCAACTACAATGAGCAGTTCTTC.

This rearrangement joins TRBV2 to TRBJ2-2, with 10 bases matching TRBD2. The CDR3 has 17 residues. Germline lookup yields CDR1 SNHLY and CDR2 FYNNEI. J was trimmed by 1 base and V by 1 base; bases with no gene match: 3. The CDR3 region is CASSEGVAGGNTGELFF. The DNA for the CDR3 is TGTGCCAGCAGTGAAGGTGTAGCGGGAGGGAACACCGGGGAGCTGTTTTTT.

This clonotype was seen at least ten times. This chain joins TRBV28 and TRBJ1-4, with 9 bases lining up with TRBD1. V was clipped by 6 bases and J by 7 bases; unmatched bases: 9. The CDR3 length is 15 residues. The germline V gene has CDR1 MDHEN and CDR2 SYDVKM. Here the CDR3 reads CASRPDRGEGEKLFF. The CDR3 nucleotides are TGTGCCAGCAGACCTGACAGGGGGGAAGGTGAAAAACTGTTTTTT.

This sequence joins TRBV6-1 and TRBJ2-5; D possibly corresponds to TRBD2 (5 bases). With 0 bases removed from V and 4 bases from J, the gap between germline ends came to 9 bases. Germline CDR1 is MNHNS and CDR2 is SASEGT. The CDR3 sequence is 14 residues long. The CDR3 DNA sequence: TGTGCCAGCAGTGAAGCAGGGCGGGTAGAGACCCAGTACTTC. Protein product: CASSEAGRVETQYF.

This clonotype was picked up a small number of times. V is TRBV21-1 and J is TRBJ1-5; the tabulated D call, TRBD1, remains unverified against the DNA. TRBV21-1 is assigned pseudogene status. CDR3 length: 16 amino acids. CDR3: CASSKGEGWNNQPQHF. CDR3 nucleotide sequence: TGTGCCAGCAGCAAAGGTGAGGGGTGGAATAATCAGCCCCAGCATTTT.

Details on this clonotype: Its ends do not fully match the called genes, so a read error is possible. V usage is TRBV6-5 and J usage is TRBJ2-1, with 12 bases aligning to TRBD2. Germline CDR1 is MNHEY and CDR2 is SVGAGI. CDR3 length: 17 residues. The CDR3 DNA follows: TGTGCCAGCAGATACTCCTCGACTAGCGGGGGCGGGAATGAGCAGTTCTTC. Protein product: CASRYSSTSGGGNEQFF.